One and the same sample provided the 31 T cell receptor beta chains below, sequenced in a study of blood T cells in healthy people across ages. For the second PCR, which ran for roughly 7 to 11 cycles, a sample-barcoded 5' primer and a J-beta primer mix were used. TCRdb independently ran MiXCR on the 5' RACE reads; one entry per CDR3 protein. Here the sample spans roughly 720,000 distinct CDR3 sequences, roughly 53% being singletons. Specimen: blood. These receptor sequences come from an elderly man in good health.

The genes are TRBV11-2 and TRBJ2-7; 9 bases are a match to TRBD1. The CDR3 extends over 15 amino acids. Germline V CDR1 and CDR2: SGHAT, FQNNGV. V dropped 7 bases and J dropped 4; count of bases not matched to a gene: 11. The CDR3 here is CASTPLRDRVYEQYF. The CDR3 nucleotides are TGTGCCAGCACCCCCTTGCGGGACAGGGTTTACGAGCAGTACTTC. Based on the CDR3 plus reference TRBV11-2 and TRBJ2-7, the full variable domain is EAGVAQSPRYKIIEKRQSVAFWCNPISGHATLYWYQQILGQGPKLLIQFQNNGVVDDSQLPKDRFSAERLKGVDSTLKIQPAKLEDSAVYLCASTPLRDRVYEQYFGPGTRLTVT.

As concerns this clonotype: A much larger clone lies a single base off, so this may be a read error. The rearrangement links TRBV4-1 to TRBJ1-4; D call uncertain. V was trimmed by 7 bases and J by 8 bases, leaving 11 bases between them. CDR1 is MGHRA, CDR2 YSYEKL, per germline. The CDR3 is 12 amino acids. In DNA, the CDR3 is TGCGCCAGCACCGCGGAAGGGGAAAAACTGTTTTTT. Protein: CASTAEGEKLFF.

This clonotype turned up a few times. The V and J genes are TRBV5-1 and TRBJ2-1, with TRBD2 identical over 12 bases. Germline values: CDR1 SGHRS, CDR2 YFSETQ. J lost 7 bases, V lost 4 bases, and 9 bases had no gene match. The CDR3 contains 16 residues. CDR3 DNA: TGCGCCAGCAGCCCCCGGACTAGCGGGAAGGGGAATGAGCAGTTCTTC. Its translation: CASSPRTSGKGNEQFF.

This clonotype was seen a handful of times. The chain employs TRBV21-1 and TRBJ2-7. TRBV21-1 is recorded as a pseudogene. The CDR3 is 15 amino acids. CDR3 loop: CASSKRCSSSYEQYF. The DNA of the CDR3 is TGTGCCAGCAGCAAACGGTGCTCAAGCTCCTACGAGCAGTACTTC.

The genes are TRBV20-1 and TRBJ1-2, with 10 bases lining up with TRBD1. Germline CDR1 DFQATT, CDR2 SNEGSKA (reference sequence). This CDR3 comprises 12 residues. The CDR3 region is CVSRDRGDGYTF. CDR3 DNA sequence: TGCGTTAGCCGGGACAGGGGTGATGGCTACACCTTC.

The chain joins TRBV11-2 to TRBJ2-7, with 9 bases identical to TRBD1. This CDR3 comprises 15 residues. The germline gives CDR1 SGHAT, CDR2 FQNNGV. V dropped 10 bases and J dropped 5; count of bases not matched to a gene: 15. CDR3: CATSRIGTGIDEQYF. DNA for the CDR3: TGTGCCACCTCACGTATTGGGACAGGGATCGACGAGCAGTACTTC.

The sample holds many counts of this clonotype. Mismatch with germline at one junction end may stem from a read error. J is TRBJ1-2 and V is TRBV5-1, with D possibly TRBD1 on 5 matching bases. Germline lookup yields CDR1 SGHRS and CDR2 YFSETQ. CDR3 length equals 12 residues. This CDR3 reads CASSLDSYGYTF. CDR3 DNA sequence: TGTGCCAGCAGCTTAGACAGCTATGGCTACACCTTC.

This clonotype was detected a few times. The V gene is TRBV5-1, the J gene TRBJ1-1, with D possibly TRBD1 on 5 matching bases. The germline V and J ends were trimmed by 6 bases and 1 base, with 13 bases remaining between them. The length of the CDR3 is 14 residues. Germline CDR1 is SGHRS and CDR2 is YFSETQ. This CDR3 is CASTHSQGNTEAFF. CDR3 DNA sequence: TGCGCCAGCACCCACTCTCAGGGGAACACTGAAGCTTTCTTT.

The rearrangement links TRBV29-1 to TRBJ2-1; D is possibly TRBD1 or TRBD2 (5 bases each). V shed 5 bases and J shed 4 bases, with 12 bases lying between them. CDR1 and CDR2 from the germline V gene are SQVTM and ANQGSEA. This CDR3 is 13 amino acids long. The CDR3 protein is CSVRGRLYNEQFF. The CDR3 bases are TGCAGCGTTAGGGGACGGTTGTACAATGAGCAGTTCTTC.

This clonotype was counted only a few times. The J gene is TRBJ2-1, the V gene TRBV9; no definite D call. This CDR3 is built from 14 residues. Germline assignment: CDR1 SGDLS and CDR2 YYNGEE. Trimming shortened V by 4 bases and J by 7 bases, and 15 bases separated the two germline ends. The CDR3 bases are TGTGCCAGCAGCCCCCGGTCGATACAAAATGAGCAGTTCTTC. It specifies CASSPRSIQNEQFF.

The sample holds a few counts of this clonotype. The chain carries TRBV7-2 and TRBJ1-6; 9 bases agree with TRBD1. V lost 5 bases and J lost 7; bases outside the gene matches: 6. This CDR3 comprises 15 residues. Per germline, CDR1 SGHTA and CDR2 FQGNSA. The CDR3: CASSLDRGPNSPLHF. The CDR3 region has the DNA TGTGCCAGCAGCCTGGACAGGGGCCCCAATTCACCCCTCCACTTT.

The CDR3 nucleotides are TGTGCCAGCAGCTTAGAGGGGCTCGGCAGGGCCCACTATAATTCACCCCTCCACTTT. Translation: CASSLEGLGRAHYNSPLHF. The gene calls are TRBV7-6 and TRBJ1-6, with D perhaps TRBD1 (5 bases). The germline CDR1 and CDR2 sequences are SGHVS and FNYEAQ. CDR3 size: 19 residues. The V end was cut by 1 base, the J end by 3 bases, with 19 bases between.

This clonotype was picked up a small number of times. The V call is TRBV7-2, the J call TRBJ2-1; 9 bases are shared with TRBD2. This CDR3 is 16 amino acids long. The ends lost 2 bases at V and 5 bases at J; junction bases unmatched: 7. From germline, CDR1 is SGHTA and CDR2 FQGNSA. CDR3 sequence: CASSLSWASGNNEQFF. The CDR3 DNA reads TGTGCCAGCAGCTTATCGTGGGCTAGCGGGAACAATGAGCAGTTCTTC. Using reference TRBV7-2 and TRBJ2-1 for the parts outside the CDR3, the full variable domain is GAGVSQSPSNKVTEKGKDVELRCDPISGHTALYWYRQSLGQGLEFLIYFQGNSAPDKSGLPSDRFSAERTGGSVSTLTIQRTQQEDSAVYLCASSLSWASGNNEQFFGPGTRLTVL.

V gene TRBV20-1 combines with J gene TRBJ2-7, with 7 positions matching TRBD2. J lost 10 bases, V lost 6 bases, and 12 bases had no gene match. From germline, CDR1 is DFQATT and CDR2 SNEGSKA (reference sequence). The CDR3 is 12 amino acids. CDR3 sequence reads: CSAAGAGPLQYF. For the CDR3, the DNA is TGCAGTGCCGCAGGAGCGGGACCCCTTCAGTACTTC.

This clonotype showed up just a few times. The genes are TRBV6-6 and TRBJ2-7; D gene unclear. Deletions cut 9 bases from V and 3 bases from J, with 15 bases between. From germline, CDR1 is MNHNY and CDR2 SVGAGI (reference sequence). The CDR3 is 13 residues long. CDR3 sequence reads: CARGSAFNYEQYF. CDR3 nucleotide sequence: TGTGCCAGGGGATCGGCTTTTAACTACGAGCAGTACTTC.

The chain employs TRBV6-1 and TRBJ2-5; TRBD2 matches at 8 bases. The J call is doubtful: the DNA matches TRBJ2-7 better. In germline, CDR1 is MNHNS, CDR2 SASEGT. The CDR3 is 13 amino acids. This chain's CDR3 is CASREGKVGEQYF. CDR3 sequence (DNA): TGTGCCAGCCGGGAGGGTAAGGTGGGCGAGCAGTACTTC.

The chain couples TRBV6-5 to TRBJ2-4; D ambiguous. The CDR3 totals 16 residues. V gave up 2 bases and J gave up 0 bases, with 11 bases separating them. Germline loops: CDR1 MNHEY, CDR2 SVGAGI. The chain's CDR3 is CASSYRTVSAKNIQYF. CDR3 sequence (DNA): TGTGCCAGCAGTTACCGTACAGTATCAGCCAAAAACATTCAGTACTTC.

V is TRBV5-4 and J is TRBJ2-1; 9 positions agree with TRBD2. This CDR3 is 14 amino acids long. J lost 7 bases, V lost 0 bases, and 2 bases had no gene match. Looked up from germline, CDR1 is SGHNT and CDR2 is YYREEE (reference sequence). The CDR3 sequence is CASSLVREGNEQFF. The CDR3 DNA reads TGTGCCAGCAGCTTGGTGCGGGAGGGTAATGAGCAGTTCTTC. Combining the CDR3 with reference TRBV5-4 and TRBJ2-1 gives the whole variable domain ETGVTQSPTHLIKTRGQQVTLRCSSQSGHNTVSWYQQALGQGPQFIFQYYREEENGRGNFPPRFSGLQFPNYSSELNVNALELDDSALYLCASSLVREGNEQFFGPGTRLTVL.

This chain links TRBV7-2 with TRBJ2-2; no reliable D call. V gave up 0 bases and J gave up 6 bases, with 14 bases separating them. Looked up from germline, CDR1 is SGHTA and CDR2 is FQGNSA. This CDR3 is 16 amino acids long. The CDR3 region has the DNA TGTGCCAGCAGCTTAGCACCGCGGACGCGCGCCGGGGAGCTGTTTTTT. Its protein is CASSLAPRTRAGELFF.

This clonotype was detected once. The V and J genes are TRBV29-1 and TRBJ2-2; perhaps TRBD2 as D (6 bases). With 7 bases removed from V and 0 bases from J, the gap between germline ends came to 12 bases. CDR1 is SQVTM, CDR2 ANQGSEA, per germline. The CDR3 has 14 residues. CDR3 sequence: CSGRASANTGELFF. In DNA form, the CDR3 reads TGCAGCGGACGGGCTAGCGCGAACACCGGGGAGCTGTTTTTT.

The chain couples TRBV7-6 to TRBJ2-1; 8 nucleotides agree with TRBD2. V trimming: 3 bases; J trimming: 7 bases; junction bases outside the gene matches: 14. There are 17 residues in the CDR3. Germline V lookup: CDR1 SGHVS, CDR2 FNYEAQ. CDR3 sequence reads: CASSFLDGGEGRNEQFF. The CDR3 DNA reads TGTGCCAGCAGCTTTCTAGACGGGGGGGAGGGCCGGAATGAGCAGTTCTTC.

This clonotype was counted only a few times. The chain uses TRBV29-1 and TRBJ2-5; weak D call: TRBD1 (5 bases). Germline values: CDR1 SQVTM, CDR2 ANQGSEA. The CDR3 totals 12 residues. Trimming took off 7 bases at V and 2 bases at J, with 11 bases between the two ends. The CDR3 is CSAPRGQETQYF. CDR3 bases: TGCAGCGCCCCAAGGGGTCAAGAGACCCAGTACTTC.

This clonotype was recorded a few times. The gene calls are TRBV12-3 or TRBV12-4 and TRBJ2-7; either TRBD1 or TRBD2 may supply D (5 bases each). The CDR3 is 14 amino acids. V was shortened by 2 bases and J by 6 bases, with 14 bases between the two germline ends. Written as DNA, the CDR3 is TGTGCCAGCAGTTTAAGGGGCGGAGGAGGCGAGCAGTACTTC. Translated: CASSLRGGGGEQYF.

The sample holds a few counts of this clonotype. V and J are TRBV29-1 and TRBJ2-5; possibly TRBD1 for D (5 bases). The CDR3 has 12 amino acids. Trimming removed 7 bases from V and 1 base from J, with 10 bases in between. The germline CDR1 and CDR2 sequences are SQVTM and ANQGSEA. In DNA form, the CDR3 reads TGCAGCGCGCGCAGGGCCCAAGAGACCCAGTACTTC. Translating it yields CSARRAQETQYF.

The chain links TRBV20-1 to TRBJ2-2, with 12 bases lining up with TRBD2. The CDR3 contains 14 residues. V was pared by 5 bases and J by 6 bases, with 4 bases of the junction left unmatched. In germline, CDR1 is DFQATT, CDR2 SNEGSKA (reference sequence). The CDR3 spells CSASSGRGAGELFF. CDR3 coding DNA: TGCAGTGCTTCTAGCGGGAGGGGCGCCGGGGAGCTGTTTTTT.

The sample holds a few counts of this clonotype. The CDR3 bases are TGTGCCAGCAGGGTTAGCGGGATTGGCTATGAGCAGTTCTTC. It is translated as CASRVSGIGYEQFF. The chain links TRBV25-1 to TRBJ2-1, with TRBD2 matching 8 bases. Germline-derived CDR1 and CDR2 are MGHDK and SYGVNS. This CDR3 region has 14 residues. With V trimmed by 6 bases and J by 8 bases, 9 bases remained unmatched.

This clonotype showed up many times. Written as DNA, the CDR3 is TGTGCCAGCAGCAAGACTGGATACAATGAGCAGTTCTTC. This sequence encodes CASSKTGYNEQFF. The V call is TRBV21-1, the J call TRBJ2-1. TRBV21-1 is termed a pseudogene. The CDR3 spans 13 residues.

V usage is TRBV28 and J usage is TRBJ1-2; 7 bases are shared with TRBD1. The CDR3 loop spans 16 amino acids. With 6 bases clipped from V and 4 bases from J, the junction kept 14 bases outside the gene matches. Germline V gives CDR1 MDHEN, CDR2 SYDVKM. This CDR3 is CASRTRSPGQLYGYTF. CDR3 DNA: TGTGCCAGCAGAACCAGATCCCCGGGACAGCTCTATGGCTACACCTTC.

V usage is TRBV10-3 and J usage is TRBJ2-1; TRBD1 aligns across 8 bases. V lost 4 bases, J lost 4 bases, and 3 bases stayed unmatched. The CDR3 is 14 amino acids. Germline V gives CDR1 ENHRY, CDR2 SYGVKD. Here the CDR3 reads CAISAGQAYNEQFF. In DNA form, the CDR3 reads TGTGCCATCAGTGCGGGACAGGCATACAATGAGCAGTTCTTC.

In this sample, this clonotype turned up a few times. V usage is TRBV6-1 and J usage is TRBJ2-7, with 8 bases that match TRBD2. With 6 bases clipped from V and 3 bases from J, the junction kept 4 bases outside the gene matches. The CDR3 length is 13 residues. CDR1 and CDR2 from the germline V gene are MNHNS and SASEGT. The CDR3 DNA reads TGTGCCAGCAGATCGGGGGGGGGCTACGAGCAGTACTTC. Translated, it gives CASRSGGGYEQYF.

Comments on this clonotype: The conserved final phenylalanine or tryptophan is absent from the CDR3, which likely points to a read error. No DNA is shown, since the ends of the CDR3 on it are uncertain; the CDR3 is the one TCRdb lists. The rearrangement links TRBV21-1 to TRBJ2-5; TRBD2 is the table's D call and was not checked against the DNA. TRBV21-1 is annotated as a pseudogene. The CDR3 is 21 amino acids in total, end residues counted. The CDR3 sequence is CASSKVIEARVSGLPNNEQYL.